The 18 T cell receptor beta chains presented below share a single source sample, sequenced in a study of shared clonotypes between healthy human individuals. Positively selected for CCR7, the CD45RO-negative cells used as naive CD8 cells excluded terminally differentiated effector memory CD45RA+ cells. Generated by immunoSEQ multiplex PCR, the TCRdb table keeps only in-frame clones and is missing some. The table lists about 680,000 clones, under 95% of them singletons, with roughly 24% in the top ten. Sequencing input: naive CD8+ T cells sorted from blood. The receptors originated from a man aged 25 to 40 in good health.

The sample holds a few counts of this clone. Written as DNA, the CDR3 is TGTGCCAGCGATAAGCGGGAGAGGTCCTACAATGAGCAGTTCTTC. Its protein product is CASDKRERSYNEQFF. The gene calls are TRBV21-1 and TRBJ2-1; the table's TRBD2 call for D was not verified on the DNA. TRBV21-1 is annotated as a pseudogene. The length of the CDR3 is 15 residues.

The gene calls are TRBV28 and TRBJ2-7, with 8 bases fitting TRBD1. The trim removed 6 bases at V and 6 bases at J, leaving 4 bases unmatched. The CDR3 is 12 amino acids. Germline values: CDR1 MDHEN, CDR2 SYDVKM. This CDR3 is CASRLGTGEQYF. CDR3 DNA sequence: TGTGCCAGCAGGCTGGGGACAGGCGAGCAGTACTTC.

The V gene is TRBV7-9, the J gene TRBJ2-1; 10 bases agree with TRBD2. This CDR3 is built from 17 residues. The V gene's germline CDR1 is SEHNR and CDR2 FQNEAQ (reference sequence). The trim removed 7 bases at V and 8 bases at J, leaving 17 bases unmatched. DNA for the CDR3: TGTGCCAGCATCCGGGTGCTAGCGGGAGACGTCCCGGATGAGCAGTTCTTC. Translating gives CASIRVLAGDVPDEQFF.

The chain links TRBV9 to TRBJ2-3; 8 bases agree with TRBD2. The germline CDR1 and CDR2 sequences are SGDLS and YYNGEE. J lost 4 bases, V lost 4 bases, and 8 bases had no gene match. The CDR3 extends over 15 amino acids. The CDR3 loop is CASSPHGRGADTQYF. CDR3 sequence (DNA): TGTGCCAGCAGCCCCCACGGGAGGGGGGCAGATACGCAGTATTTT. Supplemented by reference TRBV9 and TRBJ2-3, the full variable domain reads DSGVTQTPKHLITATGQRVTLRCSPRSGDLSVYWYQQSLDQGLQFLIQYYNGEERAKGNILERFSAQQFPDLHSELNLSSLELGDSALYFCASSPHGRGADTQYFGPGTRLTVL.

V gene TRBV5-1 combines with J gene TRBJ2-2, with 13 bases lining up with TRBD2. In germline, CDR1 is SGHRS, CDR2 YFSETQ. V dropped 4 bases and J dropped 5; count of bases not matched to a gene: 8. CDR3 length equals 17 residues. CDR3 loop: CASSTTSGRAWTGELFF. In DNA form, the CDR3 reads TGCGCCAGCAGCACCACTAGCGGGAGGGCCTGGACCGGGGAGCTGTTTTTT.

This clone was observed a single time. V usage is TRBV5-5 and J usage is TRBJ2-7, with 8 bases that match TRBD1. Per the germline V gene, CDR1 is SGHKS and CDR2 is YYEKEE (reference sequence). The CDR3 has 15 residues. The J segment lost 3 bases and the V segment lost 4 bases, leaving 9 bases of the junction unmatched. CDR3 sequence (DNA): TGTGCCAGCAGCGTGGCTCGGACAGGGCACTACGAGCAGTACTTC. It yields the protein CASSVARTGHYEQYF.

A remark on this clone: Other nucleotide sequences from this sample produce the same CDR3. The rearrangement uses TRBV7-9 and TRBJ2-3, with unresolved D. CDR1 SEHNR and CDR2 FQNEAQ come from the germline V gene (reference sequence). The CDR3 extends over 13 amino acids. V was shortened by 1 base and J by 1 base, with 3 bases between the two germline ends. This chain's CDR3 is CASSLEGTDTQYF. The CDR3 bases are TGTGCCAGCAGCTTAGAAGGCACAGATACGCAGTATTTT.

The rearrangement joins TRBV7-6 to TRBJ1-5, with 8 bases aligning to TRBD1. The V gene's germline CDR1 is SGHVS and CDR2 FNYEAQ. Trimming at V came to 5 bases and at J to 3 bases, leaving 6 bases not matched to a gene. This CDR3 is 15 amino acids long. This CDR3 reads CASSLRQGTNQPQHF. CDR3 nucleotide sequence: TGTGCCAGCAGCCTCCGACAGGGGACCAATCAGCCCCAGCATTTT.

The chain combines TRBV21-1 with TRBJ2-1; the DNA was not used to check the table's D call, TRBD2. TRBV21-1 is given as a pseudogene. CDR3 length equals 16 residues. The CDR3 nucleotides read TGTGCCAGCAGCAAACGGCGATCCCCTAGAGTAAATGAGCAGTTCTTC. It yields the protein CASSKRRSPRVNEQFF.

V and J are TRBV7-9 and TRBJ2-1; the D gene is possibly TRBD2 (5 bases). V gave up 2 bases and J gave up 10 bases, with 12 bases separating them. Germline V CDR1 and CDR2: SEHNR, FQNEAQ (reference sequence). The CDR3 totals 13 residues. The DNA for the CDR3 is TGTGCCAGCAGCTTACCGTCTAGCAGGGAGCAGTTCTTC. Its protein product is CASSLPSSREQFF. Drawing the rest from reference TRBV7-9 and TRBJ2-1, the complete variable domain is DTGVSQNPRHKITKRGQNVTFRCDPISEHNRLYWYRQTLGQGPEFLTYFQNEAQLEKSRLLSDRFSAERPKGSFSTLEIQRTEQGDSAMYLCASSLPSSREQFFGPGTRLTVL.

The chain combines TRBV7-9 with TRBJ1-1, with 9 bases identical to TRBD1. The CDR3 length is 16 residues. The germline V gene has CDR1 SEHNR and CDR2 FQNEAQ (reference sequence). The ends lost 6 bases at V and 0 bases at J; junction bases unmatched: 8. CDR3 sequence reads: CASRPRDRDVNTEAFF. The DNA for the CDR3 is TGTGCCAGCAGGCCCCGGGACAGGGACGTGAACACTGAAGCTTTCTTT.

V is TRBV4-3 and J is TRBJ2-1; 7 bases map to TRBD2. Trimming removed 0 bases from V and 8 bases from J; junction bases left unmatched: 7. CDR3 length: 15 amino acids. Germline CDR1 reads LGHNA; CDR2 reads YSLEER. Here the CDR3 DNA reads TGCGCCAGCAGCCAAGATGGCGGGAGTAAGGATGAGCAGTTCTTC. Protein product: CASSQDGGSKDEQFF.

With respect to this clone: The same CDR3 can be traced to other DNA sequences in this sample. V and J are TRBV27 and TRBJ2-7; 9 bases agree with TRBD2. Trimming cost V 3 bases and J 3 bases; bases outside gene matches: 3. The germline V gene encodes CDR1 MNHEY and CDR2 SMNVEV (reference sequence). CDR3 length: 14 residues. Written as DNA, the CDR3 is TGTGCCAGCAGTTTGGCGGGGGGGGGCTACGAGCAGTACTTC. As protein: CASSLAGGGYEQYF.

The CDR3 loop reads CASSPGTLNHEQYF. The CDR3, as DNA: TGTGCCAGCAGTCCCGGGACCCTAAATCACGAGCAGTACTTC. The chain links TRBV6-5 to TRBJ2-7; D is tentatively TRBD1 or TRBD2 (5 bases each). This CDR3 has 14 residues. CDR1 and CDR2 from the germline V gene are MNHEY and SVGAGI. V lost 5 bases and J lost 5, with 16 bases in between.

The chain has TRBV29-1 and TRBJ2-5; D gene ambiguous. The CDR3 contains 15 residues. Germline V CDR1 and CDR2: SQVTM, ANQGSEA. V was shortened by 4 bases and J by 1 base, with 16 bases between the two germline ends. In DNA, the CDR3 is TGCAGCGTTGTTACGGCAGGAGAATTCCAAGAGACCCAGTACTTC. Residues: CSVVTAGEFQETQYF.

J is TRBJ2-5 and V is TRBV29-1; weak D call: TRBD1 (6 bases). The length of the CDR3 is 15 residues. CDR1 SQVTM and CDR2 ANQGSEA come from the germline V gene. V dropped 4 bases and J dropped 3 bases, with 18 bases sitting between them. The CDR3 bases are TGCAGCGTTGTCGTATGGCGACAGGTGAAAGAGACCCAGTACTTC. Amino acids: CSVVVWRQVKETQYF.

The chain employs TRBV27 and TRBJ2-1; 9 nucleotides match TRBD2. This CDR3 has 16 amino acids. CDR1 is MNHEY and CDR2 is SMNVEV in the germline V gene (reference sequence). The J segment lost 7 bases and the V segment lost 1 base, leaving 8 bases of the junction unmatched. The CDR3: CASSLLREGFRNEQFF. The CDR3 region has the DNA TGTGCCAGCAGTTTATTGCGGGAGGGCTTCAGGAATGAGCAGTTCTTC.

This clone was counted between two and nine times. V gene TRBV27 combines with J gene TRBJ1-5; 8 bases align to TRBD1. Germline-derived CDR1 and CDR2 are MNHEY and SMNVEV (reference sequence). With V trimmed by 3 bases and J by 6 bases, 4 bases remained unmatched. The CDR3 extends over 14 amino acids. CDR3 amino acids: CASSLNRGSQPQHF. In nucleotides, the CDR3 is TGTGCCAGCAGTTTGAACAGGGGGAGTCAGCCCCAGCATTTT.